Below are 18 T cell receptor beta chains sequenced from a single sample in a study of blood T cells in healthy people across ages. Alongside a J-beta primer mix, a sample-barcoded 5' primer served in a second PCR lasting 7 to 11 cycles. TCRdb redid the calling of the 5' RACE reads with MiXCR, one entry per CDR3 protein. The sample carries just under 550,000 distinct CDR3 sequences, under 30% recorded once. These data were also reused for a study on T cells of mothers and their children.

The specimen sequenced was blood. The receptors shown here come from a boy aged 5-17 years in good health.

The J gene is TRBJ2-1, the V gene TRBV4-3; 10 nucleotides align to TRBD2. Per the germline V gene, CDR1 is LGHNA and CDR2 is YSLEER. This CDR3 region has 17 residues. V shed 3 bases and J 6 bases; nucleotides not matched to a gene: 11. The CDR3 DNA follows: TGCGCCAGCAGCCAGATAGCCCTAGCGGGGGACCCCAATGAGCAGTTCTTC. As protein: CASSQIALAGDPNEQFF.

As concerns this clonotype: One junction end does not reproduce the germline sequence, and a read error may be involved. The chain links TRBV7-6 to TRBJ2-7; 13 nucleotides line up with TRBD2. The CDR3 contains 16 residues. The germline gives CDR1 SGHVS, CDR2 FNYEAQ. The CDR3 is CTSSILGLAGVDEQYF. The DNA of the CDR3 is TGTACCAGCAGCATCCTAGGACTAGCGGGGGTGGACGAGCAGTACTTC.

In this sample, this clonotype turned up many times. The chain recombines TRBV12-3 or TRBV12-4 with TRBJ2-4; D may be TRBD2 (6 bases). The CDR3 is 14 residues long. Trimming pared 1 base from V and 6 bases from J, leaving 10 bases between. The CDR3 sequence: CASSLDGGSNIQYF. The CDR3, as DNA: TGTGCCAGCAGTTTAGACGGGGGTTCAAACATTCAGTACTTC.

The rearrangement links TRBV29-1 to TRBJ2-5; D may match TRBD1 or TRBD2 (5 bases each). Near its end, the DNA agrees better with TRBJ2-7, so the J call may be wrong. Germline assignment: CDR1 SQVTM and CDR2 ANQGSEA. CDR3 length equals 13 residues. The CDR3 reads CSVGALGDYEQYF. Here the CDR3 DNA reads TGCAGCGTTGGAGCGTTGGGGGACTACGAGCAGTACTTC.

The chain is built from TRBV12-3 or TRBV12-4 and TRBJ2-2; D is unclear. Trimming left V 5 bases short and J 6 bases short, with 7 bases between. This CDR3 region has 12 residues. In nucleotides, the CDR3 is TGTGCCAGCAGTCTCCTCTCCGGGGAGCTGTTTTTT. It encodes CASSLLSGELFF.

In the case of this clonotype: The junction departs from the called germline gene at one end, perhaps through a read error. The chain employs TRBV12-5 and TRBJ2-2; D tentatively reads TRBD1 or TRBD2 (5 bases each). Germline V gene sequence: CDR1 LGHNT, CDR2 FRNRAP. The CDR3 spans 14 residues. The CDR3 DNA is TGTGCTAGTGGCCGTGACAGTTACACCGGGGAGCTGTCTTTT. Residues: CASGRDSYTGELSF. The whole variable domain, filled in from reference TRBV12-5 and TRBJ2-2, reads DARVTQTPRHKVTEMGQEVTMRCQPILGHNTVFWYRQTMMQGLELLAYFRNRAPLDDSGMPKDRFSAEMPDATLATLKIQPSEPRDSAVYFCASGRDSYTGELSFGEGSRLTVL.

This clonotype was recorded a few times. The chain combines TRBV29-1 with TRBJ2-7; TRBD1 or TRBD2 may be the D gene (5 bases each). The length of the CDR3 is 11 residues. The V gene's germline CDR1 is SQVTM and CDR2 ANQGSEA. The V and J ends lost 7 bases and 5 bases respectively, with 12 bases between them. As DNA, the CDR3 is TGCAGCGCCCGGGACGGTGACGAGCAGTACTTC. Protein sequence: CSARDGDEQYF.

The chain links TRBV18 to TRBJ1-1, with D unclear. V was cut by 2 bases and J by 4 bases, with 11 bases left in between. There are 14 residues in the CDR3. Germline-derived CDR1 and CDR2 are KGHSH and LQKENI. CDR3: CASSPAARGTEAFF. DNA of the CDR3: TGTGCCAGCTCACCAGCAGCTCGGGGCACTGAAGCTTTCTTT.

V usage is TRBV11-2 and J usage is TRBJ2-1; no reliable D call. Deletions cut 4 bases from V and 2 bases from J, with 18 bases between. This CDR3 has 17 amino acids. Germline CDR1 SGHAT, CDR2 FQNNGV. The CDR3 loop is CASSSPNVGRPYNEQFF. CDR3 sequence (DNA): TGTGCCAGCAGCTCCCCTAACGTCGGACGTCCCTACAATGAGCAGTTCTTC.

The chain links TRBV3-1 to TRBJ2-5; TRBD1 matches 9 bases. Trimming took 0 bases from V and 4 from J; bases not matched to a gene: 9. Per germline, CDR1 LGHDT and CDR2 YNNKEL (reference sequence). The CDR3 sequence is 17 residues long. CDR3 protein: CASSQDPGQGRVETQYF. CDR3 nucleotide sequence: TGTGCCAGCAGCCAAGATCCGGGACAGGGCAGGGTAGAGACCCAGTACTTC.

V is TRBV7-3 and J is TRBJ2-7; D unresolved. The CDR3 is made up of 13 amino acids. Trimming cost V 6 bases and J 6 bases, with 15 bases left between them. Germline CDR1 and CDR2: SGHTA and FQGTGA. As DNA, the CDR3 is TGTGCCAGCAGTCGTACAATAGAAAGCGAGCAGTACTTC. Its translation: CASSRTIESEQYF.

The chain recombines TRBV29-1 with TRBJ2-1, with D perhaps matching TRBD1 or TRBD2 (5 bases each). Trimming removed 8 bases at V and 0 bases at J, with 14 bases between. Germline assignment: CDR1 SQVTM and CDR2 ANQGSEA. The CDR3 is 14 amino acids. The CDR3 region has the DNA TGCAGCCTTGCCAGGGAGAGCTCCTACAATGAGCAGTTCTTC. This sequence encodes CSLARESSYNEQFF.

The CDR3 sequence: CASTPGANFGNTIYF. The CDR3 DNA sequence: TGCGCCAGCACACCAGGGGCCAACTTTGGAAACACCATATATTTT. V gene TRBV4-3 combines with J gene TRBJ1-3, with D perhaps matching TRBD1 (6 bases). CDR1 is LGHNA and CDR2 is YSLEER in the germline V gene. CDR3 size: 15 residues. Trimming took off 7 bases at V and 3 bases at J, with 16 bases between the two ends.

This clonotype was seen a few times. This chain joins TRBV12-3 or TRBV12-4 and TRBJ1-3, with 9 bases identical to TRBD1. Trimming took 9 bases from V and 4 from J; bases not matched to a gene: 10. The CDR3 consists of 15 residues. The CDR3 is CASEPPGQGGNTIYF. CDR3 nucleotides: TGTGCCAGTGAACCCCCGGGACAGGGAGGAAACACCATATATTTT.

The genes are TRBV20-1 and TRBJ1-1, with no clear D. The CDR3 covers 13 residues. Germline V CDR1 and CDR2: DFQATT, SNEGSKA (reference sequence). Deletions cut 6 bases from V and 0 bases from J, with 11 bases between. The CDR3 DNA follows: TGCAGTGCGCCGGACGGAATGAACACTGAAGCTTTCTTT. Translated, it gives CSAPDGMNTEAFF.

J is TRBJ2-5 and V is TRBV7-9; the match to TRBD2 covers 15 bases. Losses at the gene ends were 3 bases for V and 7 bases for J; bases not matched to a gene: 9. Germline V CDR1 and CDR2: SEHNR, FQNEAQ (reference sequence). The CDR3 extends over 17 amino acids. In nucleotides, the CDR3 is TGTGCCAGCAGCTTGGGGACTAGCGGGGGGCCTGCGGGGACCCAGTACTTC. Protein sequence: CASSLGTSGGPAGTQYF.

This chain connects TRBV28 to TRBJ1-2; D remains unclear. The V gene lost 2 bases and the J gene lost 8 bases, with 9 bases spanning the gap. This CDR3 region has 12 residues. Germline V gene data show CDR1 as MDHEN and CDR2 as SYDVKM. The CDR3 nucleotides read TGTGCCAGCAGTTTAGGCGCCGTCGGCTACACCTTC. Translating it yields CASSLGAVGYTF.

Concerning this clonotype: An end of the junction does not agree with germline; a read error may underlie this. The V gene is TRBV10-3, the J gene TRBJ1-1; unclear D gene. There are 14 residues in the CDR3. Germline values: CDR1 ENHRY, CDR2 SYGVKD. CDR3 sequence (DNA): TGCGCCATCAGTGAGCCGGGGTCCAGCACTGAAGCTTTCTTT. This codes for CAISEPGSSTEAFF.